This TCR beta chain was identified during a study of cytomegalovirus exposure and HLA in healthy donors. General study points: Investigators reported 164 TCR beta chains as tied to cytomegalovirus.

A multiplex PCR was run with 60 Vbeta primers and 13 Jbeta primers. As processed by the authors: Later work found 65 million to 90 million unique TCR beta chains, with approximately 12 million shared. Using immunoSEQ multiplex PCR, the repertoire was profiled, and TCRdb retains in-frame clones only, with some absent. The D gene and trimming were derived from the DNA, and the V and J assignments and clone size from that table. The data contain roughly 170,000 clones, 65% to 85% of them singletons. CDR3 length: 14 amino acids. Germline V gene lookup returns CDR1 MDHEN and CDR2 SYDVKM. This clone was counted a single time. Its antigen is still unknown. At one boundary the junction diverges from the germline segment, which might be a read error.

The V call is TRBV28, the J call TRBJ1-6, with D possibly matching TRBD1 (5 bases). This clonotype was sampled from a woman between 18 and 29 years old in good health and CMV-seronegative. Specimen: PBMCs. The CDR3, as DNA: TGTGCCAGCAGTCCAGCTTCGGGGACTTCATCCCTCCACTTT. This sequence encodes CASSPASGTSSLHF.